This T cell receptor (beta chain) came from a study of low-dose radiotherapy and immunotherapy resistance in tumors. The CDR3 consists of 13 residues. Germline values: CDR1 SEHNR, CDR2 FQNEAQ (reference sequence). V lost 6 bases and J lost 5; bases outside the gene matches: 5. Primers used for first-strand cDNA, a TRAV- and TRBV-specific set, covered both alpha and beta chains. Over about 18 PCR cycles, TCRs were amplified from a constant-region primer and V-primer adapter. One entry per CDR3 protein results from TCRdb running MiXCR on the reads. This table holds 13,000 or so distinct CDR3 sequences, 60% to 80% found once.

The TCR originated in a human donor with advanced metastatic prostate, ovarian, gallbladder or colorectal cancer (not recorded which). This table probably holds off-target reads from a library built for another chain. The chain has TRBV7-9 and TRBJ2-5; 8 bases fit TRBD1. The CDR3 loop is CASSSGGYETQYF. CDR3 in DNA: TGTGCCAGCAGTTCAGGGGGCTATGAGACCCAGTACTTC.